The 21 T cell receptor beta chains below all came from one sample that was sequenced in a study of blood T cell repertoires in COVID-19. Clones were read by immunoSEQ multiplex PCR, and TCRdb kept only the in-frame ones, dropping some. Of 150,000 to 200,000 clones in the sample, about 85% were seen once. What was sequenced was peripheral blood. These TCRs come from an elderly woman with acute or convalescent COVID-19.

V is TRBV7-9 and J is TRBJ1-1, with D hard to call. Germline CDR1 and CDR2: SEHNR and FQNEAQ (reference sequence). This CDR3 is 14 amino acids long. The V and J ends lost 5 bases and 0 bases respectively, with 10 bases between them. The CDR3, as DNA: TGTGCCAGCAGCAGTACCGAGCTGAACACTGAAGCTTTCTTT. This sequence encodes CASSSTELNTEAFF.

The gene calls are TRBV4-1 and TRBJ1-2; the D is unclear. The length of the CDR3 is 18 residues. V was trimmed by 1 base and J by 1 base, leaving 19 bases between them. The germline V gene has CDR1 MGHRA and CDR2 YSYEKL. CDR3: CASSQVFGEKGFNYGYTF. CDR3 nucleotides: TGCGCCAGCAGCCAAGTTTTTGGGGAGAAAGGCTTTAACTATGGCTACACCTTC.

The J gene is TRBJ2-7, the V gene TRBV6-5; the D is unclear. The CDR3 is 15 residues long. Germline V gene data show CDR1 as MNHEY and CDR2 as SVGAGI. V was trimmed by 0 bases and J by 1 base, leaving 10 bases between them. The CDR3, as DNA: TGTGCCAGCAGTTACTCGAGGCTCGGTTCCTACGAGCAGTACTTC. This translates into CASSYSRLGSYEQYF.

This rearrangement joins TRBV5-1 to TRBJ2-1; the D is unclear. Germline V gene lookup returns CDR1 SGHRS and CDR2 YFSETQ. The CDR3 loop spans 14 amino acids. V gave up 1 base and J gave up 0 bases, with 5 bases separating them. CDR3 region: CASSLISSYNEQFF. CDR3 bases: TGCGCCAGCAGCTTGATTAGCTCCTACAATGAGCAGTTCTTC.

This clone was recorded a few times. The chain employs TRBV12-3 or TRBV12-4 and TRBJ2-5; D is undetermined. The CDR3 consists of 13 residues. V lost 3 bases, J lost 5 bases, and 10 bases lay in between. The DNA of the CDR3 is TGTGCCAGCAGTTTTTATAACTCGGAGACCCAGTACTTC. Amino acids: CASSFYNSETQYF.

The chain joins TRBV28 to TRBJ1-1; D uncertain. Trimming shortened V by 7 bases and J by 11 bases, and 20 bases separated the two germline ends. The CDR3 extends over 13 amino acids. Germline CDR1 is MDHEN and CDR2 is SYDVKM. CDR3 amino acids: CASTPAGFLTAFF. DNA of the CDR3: TGTGCCAGCACCCCCGCCGGGTTTCTGACGGCTTTCTTT.

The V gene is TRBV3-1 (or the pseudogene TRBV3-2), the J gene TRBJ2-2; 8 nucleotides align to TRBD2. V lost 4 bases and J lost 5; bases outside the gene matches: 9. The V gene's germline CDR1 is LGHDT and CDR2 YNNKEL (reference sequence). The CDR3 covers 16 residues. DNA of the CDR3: TGTGCCAGCAGCCGAAGCGGGGGACCTCTGACCGGGGAGCTGTTTTTT. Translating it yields CASSRSGGPLTGELFF.

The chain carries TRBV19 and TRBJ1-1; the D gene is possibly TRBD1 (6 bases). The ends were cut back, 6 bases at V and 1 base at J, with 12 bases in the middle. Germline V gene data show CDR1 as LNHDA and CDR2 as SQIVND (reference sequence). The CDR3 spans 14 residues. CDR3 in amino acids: CASRIRTENTEAFF. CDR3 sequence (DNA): TGTGCCAGTAGGATTAGGACAGAGAACACTGAAGCTTTCTTT.

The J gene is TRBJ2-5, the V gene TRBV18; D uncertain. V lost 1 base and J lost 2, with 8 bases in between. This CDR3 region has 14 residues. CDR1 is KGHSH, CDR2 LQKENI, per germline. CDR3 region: CASSPRSLQETQYF. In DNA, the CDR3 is TGTGCCAGCTCACCACGTTCACTACAAGAGACCCAGTACTTC. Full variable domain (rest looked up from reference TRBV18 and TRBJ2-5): NAGVMQNPRHLVRRRGQEARLRCSPMKGHSHVYWYRQLPEEGLKFMVYLQKENIIDESGMPKERFSAEFPKEGPSILRIQQVVRGDSAAYFCASSPRSLQETQYFGPGTRLLVL.

CDR3 in amino acids: CASSLVGGRTEAFF. The CDR3 region has the DNA TGTGCCAGCAGCTTAGTAGGGGGACGGACTGAAGCTTTCTTT. The chain couples TRBV7-2 to TRBJ1-1, with D possibly TRBD1 on 6 matching bases. Trimming shortened V by 1 base and J by 5 bases, and 11 bases separated the two germline ends. Germline V gene lookup returns CDR1 SGHTA and CDR2 FQGNSA. CDR3 size: 14 residues. Together with reference TRBV7-2 and TRBJ1-1, the CDR3 gives the full variable domain: GAGVSQSPSNKVTEKGKDVELRCDPISGHTALYWYRQSLGQGLEFLIYFQGNSAPDKSGLPSDRFSAERTGGSVSTLTIQRTQQEDSAVYLCASSLVGGRTEAFFGQGTRLTVV.

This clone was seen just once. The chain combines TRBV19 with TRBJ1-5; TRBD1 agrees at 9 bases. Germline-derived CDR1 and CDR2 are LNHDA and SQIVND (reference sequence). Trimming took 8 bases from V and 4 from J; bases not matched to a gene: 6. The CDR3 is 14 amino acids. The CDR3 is CASWTGALNQPQHF. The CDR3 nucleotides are TGTGCCAGTTGGACAGGGGCCTTAAATCAGCCCCAGCATTTT.

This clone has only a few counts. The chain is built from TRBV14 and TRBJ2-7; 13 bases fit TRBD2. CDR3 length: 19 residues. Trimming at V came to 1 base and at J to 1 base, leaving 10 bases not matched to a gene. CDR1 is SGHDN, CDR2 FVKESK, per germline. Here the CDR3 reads CASSQGPTSGRSLSYEQYF. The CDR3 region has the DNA TGTGCCAGCAGCCAAGGACCGACTAGCGGGAGGTCCCTATCCTACGAGCAGTACTTC.

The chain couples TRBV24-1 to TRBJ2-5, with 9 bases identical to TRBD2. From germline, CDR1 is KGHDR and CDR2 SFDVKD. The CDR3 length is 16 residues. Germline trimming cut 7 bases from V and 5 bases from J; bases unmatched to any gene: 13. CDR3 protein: CATSTIAGGRRETQYF. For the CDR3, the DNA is TGTGCCACCAGCACCATCGCGGGGGGGCGCCGTGAGACCCAGTACTTC.

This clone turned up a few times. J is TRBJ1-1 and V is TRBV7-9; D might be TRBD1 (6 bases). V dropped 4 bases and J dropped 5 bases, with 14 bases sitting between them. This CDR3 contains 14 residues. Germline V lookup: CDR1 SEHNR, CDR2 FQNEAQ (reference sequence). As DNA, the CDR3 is TGTGCCAGCAGCTCGAGAGCAGGGGCTACTGAAGCTTTCTTT. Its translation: CASSSRAGATEAFF.

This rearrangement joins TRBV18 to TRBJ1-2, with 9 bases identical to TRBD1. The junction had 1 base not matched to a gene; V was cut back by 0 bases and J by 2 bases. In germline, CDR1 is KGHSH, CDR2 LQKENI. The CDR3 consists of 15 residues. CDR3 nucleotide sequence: TGTGCCAGCTCACCACCGGACAGGGGCAACTATGGCTACACCTTC. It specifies CASSPPDRGNYGYTF.

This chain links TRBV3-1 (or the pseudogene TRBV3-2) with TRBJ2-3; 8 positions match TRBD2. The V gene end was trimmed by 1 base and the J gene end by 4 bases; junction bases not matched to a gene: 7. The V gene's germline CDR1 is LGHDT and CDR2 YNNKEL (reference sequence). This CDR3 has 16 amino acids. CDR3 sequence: CASSQGAAGGSDTQYF. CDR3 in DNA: TGTGCCAGCAGCCAAGGTGCGGCGGGGGGCTCAGATACGCAGTATTTT.

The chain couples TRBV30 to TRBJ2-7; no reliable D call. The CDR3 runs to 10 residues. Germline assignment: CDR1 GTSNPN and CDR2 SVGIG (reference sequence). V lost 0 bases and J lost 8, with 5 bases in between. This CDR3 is CAWSVTKQYF. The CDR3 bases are TGTGCCTGGAGTGTAACAAAGCAGTACTTC.

The CDR3 DNA follows: TGCGCCAGCAGCACGGGACTTTTTTACGAGCAGTACTTC. Translating it yields CASSTGLFYEQYF. The chain uses TRBV5-1 and TRBJ2-7; a weak D match, TRBD2 (6 bases). Germline CDR1 SGHRS, CDR2 YFSETQ. The CDR3 consists of 13 residues. Trimming stripped 4 bases from V and 4 bases from J, with 12 bases between.

The chain's CDR3 is CASSRGRLGISYNEQFF. The CDR3 DNA reads TGTGCCAGCAGCCGGGGGCGACTCGGTATCTCCTACAATGAGCAGTTCTTC. The V and J genes are TRBV14 and TRBJ2-1; D might be TRBD1 (6 bases). The CDR3 is 17 amino acids. V was shortened by 4 bases and J by 0 bases, with 16 bases between the two germline ends. Germline CDR1 and CDR2: SGHDN and FVKESK.

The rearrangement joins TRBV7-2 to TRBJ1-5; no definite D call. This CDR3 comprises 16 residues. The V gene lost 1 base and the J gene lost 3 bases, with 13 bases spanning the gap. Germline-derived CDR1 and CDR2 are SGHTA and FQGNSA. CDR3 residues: CASSLGSTHDNQPQHF. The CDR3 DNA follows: TGTGCCAGCAGCTTAGGATCGACACACGACAATCAGCCCCAGCATTTT.

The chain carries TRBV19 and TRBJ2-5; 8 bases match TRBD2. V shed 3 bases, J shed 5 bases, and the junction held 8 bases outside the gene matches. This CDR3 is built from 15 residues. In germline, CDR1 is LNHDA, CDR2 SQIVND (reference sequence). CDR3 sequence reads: CASSIWGGGPETQYF. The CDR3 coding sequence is TGTGCCAGTAGTATTTGGGGCGGGGGGCCGGAGACCCAGTACTTC.